These 22 T cell receptor beta chains were sequenced from one sample in a study of T cells expressing NK-cell markers (dated by TCRdb to 2020 to 2021). Libraries were made using 5' RACE. The instrument was an Illumina HiSeq 2000. TCRdb reanalyzed the reads, keeping one entry per CDR3 protein sequence and omitting DNA. The sample's records list about 460,000 distinct CDR3 sequences. Together, the top ten hold under 1.5% of the sample. The sample consisted of blood T cells: a sorted CD56 or NKG2C T cell subset, CD4+ or CD8+ T cells, or bulk PBMC T cells (not recorded which). These receptors were taken from a woman in her forties or fifties in good health. Donor details come from another sample of the same person, matched by shared clones.

The chain has TRBV12-3 or TRBV12-4 and TRBJ2-1; lacking DNA, the TRBD2 call made by TCRdb goes unchecked. CDR3 size: 18 residues. Here the CDR3 reads CASSDRGLAGGLSNEQFF.

The genes are TRBV25-1 and TRBJ2-1; TCRdb reports TRBD2, a call that lacks DNA to check it against. Germline V lookup: CDR1 MGHDK, CDR2 SYGVNS. The CDR3 contains 19 residues. Here the CDR3 reads CASSEYSLAGGLQYNEQFF.

The gene calls are TRBV6-5 and TRBJ1-1. Germline CDR1 MNHEY, CDR2 SVGAGI. This CDR3 spans 16 amino acids. The CDR3 here is CASSYQGGRLSTEAFF.

This chain joins TRBV4-1 and TRBJ1-6; TCRdb outputs TRBD1, but without DNA this stays unchecked. This CDR3 spans 16 amino acids. Germline V gene lookup returns CDR1 MGHRA and CDR2 YSYEKL. The CDR3 sequence: CASSQDDRVGISPLHF.

The chain combines TRBV7-2 with TRBJ2-5; the D call from TCRdb, TRBD2, cannot be confirmed without DNA. The V gene's germline CDR1 is SGHTA and CDR2 FQGNSA. The length of the CDR3 is 12 residues. CDR3 protein: CASSWALETQYF.

J is TRBJ1-5 and V is TRBV7-9. The CDR3 is 14 residues long. Germline V lookup: CDR1 SEHNR, CDR2 FQNEAQ (reference sequence). This CDR3 reads CASSLASWGQPQHF.

J is TRBJ2-1 and V is TRBV7-3; TCRdb indicates TRBD1, and absent DNA this call remains unverified. The CDR3 is 13 amino acids. Germline V CDR1 and CDR2: SGHTA, FQGTGA. The CDR3 spells CASSSTQGTEQFF.

The gene calls are TRBV12-3 or TRBV12-4 and TRBJ1-2; absent DNA, TCRdb's TRBD1 call cannot be checked. This CDR3 spans 13 amino acids. CDR3 in amino acids: CASSTGTSQGYTF.

The rearrangement joins TRBV6-1 to TRBJ1-1; TCRdb selects TRBD1, and the lack of DNA leaves this call unchecked. CDR3 length: 16 amino acids. Germline V gene sequence: CDR1 MNHNS, CDR2 SASEGT. The CDR3 protein is CASSERRRQRLAEAFF.

The chain couples TRBV5-6 to TRBJ2-3; without DNA, the TCRdb call of TRBD2 cannot be checked. This CDR3 has 16 amino acids. Germline V CDR1 and CDR2: SGHDT, YYEEEE. The CDR3: CASSFRTSGSTDTQYF.

This rearrangement joins TRBV20-1 to TRBJ1-6. The CDR3 consists of 14 residues. CDR1 is DFQATT, CDR2 SNEGSKA, per germline (reference sequence). The CDR3 sequence is CSARVGQGGSPLHF.

The rearrangement uses TRBV29-1 and TRBJ2-1. The germline CDR1 and CDR2 sequences are SQVTM and ANQGSEA. The CDR3 is made up of 13 amino acids. CDR3 region: CSVELGVYNEQFF.

The chain couples TRBV4-1 to TRBJ1-1. Germline assignment: CDR1 MGHRA and CDR2 YSYEKL. The CDR3 spans 14 residues. The CDR3 loop reads CASSQARSDTEAFF.

The V and J genes are TRBV4-2 and TRBJ2-1. This CDR3 spans 12 amino acids. Germline V gene data show CDR1 as LGHNA and CDR2 as YNFKEQ. The CDR3 sequence is CASSQAVDEQFF.

The V and J genes are TRBV18 and TRBJ1-1. The CDR3 loop spans 19 amino acids. Looked up from germline, CDR1 is KGHSH and CDR2 is LQKENI. CDR3 sequence reads: CASSLIGSGTFRANTEAFF.

The chain carries TRBV20-1 and TRBJ2-3; the D gene TCRdb calls, TRBD1, cannot be checked with no DNA. The CDR3 totals 17 residues. Germline loops: CDR1 DFQATT, CDR2 SNEGSKA (reference sequence). This chain's CDR3 is CSASKPTTIQGVDTQYF.

The chain joins TRBV21-1 to TRBJ2-7. TRBV21-1 is a pseudogene segment. The CDR3 is 15 amino acids. The CDR3 here is CASSKDLSTGYEQYF.

This CDR3 reads CSVEEVSGRAGIQYF. The chain links TRBV29-1 to TRBJ2-4; checking the TCRdb D call of TRBD2 is not possible without DNA. Germline CDR1 SQVTM, CDR2 ANQGSEA. The CDR3 covers 15 residues.

The rearrangement uses TRBV10-3 and TRBJ2-3; the TCRdb call, TRBD2, lacks DNA for checking. This CDR3 contains 13 residues. Looked up from germline, CDR1 is ENHRY and CDR2 is SYGVKD. CDR3 amino acids: CAAQGSHTDTQYF.

This sequence joins TRBV19 and TRBJ1-2; without DNA, the TCRdb call of TRBD1 cannot be checked. The CDR3 totals 15 residues. Germline CDR1 reads LNHDA; CDR2 reads SQIVND (reference sequence). The CDR3: CASSIRTGASYGYTF. Full variable domain (outside the CDR3, taken from reference TRBV19 and TRBJ1-2): DGGITQSPKYLFRKEGQNVTLSCEQNLNHDAMYWYRQDPGQGLRLIYYSQIVNDFQKGDIAEGYSVSREKKESFPLTVTSAQKNPTAFYLCASSIRTGASYGYTFGSGTRLTVV.

The rearrangement joins TRBV20-1 to TRBJ2-7; TCRdb calls TRBD1, which cannot be checked without DNA. The CDR3 runs to 15 residues. Germline V gives CDR1 DFQATT, CDR2 SNEGSKA (reference sequence). Here the CDR3 reads CSATPRDRGRVEQYF.

The genes are TRBV5-1 and TRBJ1-1; there is no DNA to check the TCRdb D call of TRBD1. The CDR3 extends over 15 amino acids. Germline assignment: CDR1 SGHRS and CDR2 YFSETQ. CDR3 sequence reads: CASSLDPGLTPEAFF. Looking up the rest from reference TRBV5-1 and TRBJ1-1 gives the full variable domain: KAGVTQTPRYLIKTRGQQVTLSCSPISGHRSVSWYQQTPGQGLQFLFEYFSETQRNKGNFPGRFSGRQFSNSRSEMNVSTLELGDSALYLCASSLDPGLTPEAFFGQGTRLTVV.